This entry features one T cell receptor (beta chain) sequence. The sample holds many counts of this clonotype. No antigen is known for it. Qualities for individual bases were not recorded, and no much larger clone is one base off. This sample stems from a study of molecular identifiers for immune sequencing clone quantification (dated by TCRdb to 2017 to 2018). Context from the whole study: For a replicate experiment, the RNA from either approximately 20,000 or 100,000 naive CD8 T cells was divided into five aliquots, and four of those aliquots went on to sequencing. This methods study used CD8 T cells to benchmark TCR RNA copy counting and molecular-identifier clustering-based TCR repertoire sequencing (MIDCIRS). Here is what the overall study found, with its caveats: Identical TCR molecules sharing a barcode could cause highly expanded clone sizes to be underestimated. When barcode sub-clustering was not used, chimeric consensus sequences inflated TCR diversity, with chimeras reaching as high as 47%. In CMV-specific effector cells, clones with more than 20 RNA copies contained over 98% of molecules, whereas in naive cells such clones contained under 1% of molecules. Modeling indicated around 3.2 TCR RNA copies recovered per cell, compared with roughly 9.7 by digital PCR, which implies a capture efficiency of around 31%. Spiked-in Jurkat TCR RNA equal to a single cell's worth was reported to be detectable even within one million naive CD8 T cells. Spiked-in Jurkat TCR RNA (approximately 10 copies' worth), which is not part of the donor repertoire, was contained in the naive libraries.

V sheds 10 bases and J sheds 0 bases, leaving 10 bases between their ends. From its cysteine to its phenylalanine, the CDR3 spans 12 amino acids. Only the CDR3 region is kept as DNA, spanning 36 bases read in frame from base 1. CDR1 and CDR2, per the germline V gene (reference sequence), are MNHNY and SVGAGI. Libraries of naive CD8 T cells were generated from about 20,000 to 1,000,000 sorted cells, with 10%, 30% or 50% of the purified RNA used. Naive CD8 T cells were FACS-sorted as CD8+CD4-CCR7+CD45RA+ on a BD FACSAria II into RLT Plus buffer. To test detection sensitivity, Jurkat RNA equivalent to over 8 TCR copies was spiked into samples of about 18,000-1,000,000 naive CD8 T cells. Enrichment of CD8 T cells was performed with RosetteSep CD8+ T Cell Enrichment Cocktail and Ficoll-Paque, after which ACK red cell lysis was carried out. Library method: PCR. Sequencing took place on a NextSeq 500. Bulk TCR libraries were prepared as previously described, using TCR primers listed in Table S5. Total RNA was purified with the Qiagen AllPrep DNA/RNA kit. Before any analysis, reads coming from multiple sequencing runs of the same library were combined into one pool. In the source study's methods: Reads were retained only if their TCR constant sequence matched exactly, and those retained reads were trimmed to 150 nt and grouped according to their 12-nt molecular barcodes. Reads within each barcode group were sub-clustered using a 15% Levenshtein threshold, and quality-weighted consensus sequences were constructed for each RNA molecule. Non-functional sequences were removed, as were lower-count sequences one edit away from another. Based on fitting two negative binomial distributions, any barcode sub-cluster with under 20% of the maximum read count was discarded. TCRdb reran the public reads through fastp at Q25 and MiXCR, keeping productive beta chains. Records with the same CDR3 protein are collapsed into one entry carrying the most frequent genes and DNA. These V and J calls are TCRdb output, not the study's own analysis. The sample has around 480,000 distinct CDR3 sequences on record, roughly 25% of them singletons. The leading ten clones occupy under 0.85% of the sample.

The sequencing sample was made of naive CD8+ T cells from blood, with Jurkat cell RNA spiked in. The cell subset or site label, as the study defines it: FACS-sorted CD8+CD4-CCR7+CD45RA+ naive T cells. The receptor comes from a human donor in good health. Some libraries in this study had Jurkat cell RNA spiked in. This sequence uses TRBV6-6 and TRBJ2-7, with no D gene named confidently. The CDR3 sequence is CATEEHSYEQYF. The nucleotide sequence reads as follows: TGTGCCACAGAAGAGCACTCCTACGAGCAGTACTTC.